This TCR beta chain was documented in a study of blood T cell repertoires in COVID-19. The assay was immunoSEQ multiplex PCR, and TCRdb's table has in-frame clones only and misses some. The sample holds more than 300,000 clones, 92% seen once. V was shortened by 5 bases and J by 1 base, with 17 bases between the two germline ends. CDR1 MDHEN and CDR2 SYDVKM come from the germline V gene. The CDR3 spans 17 residues. This clonotype was sampled from a woman aged 25 to 39 who had recovered from COVID-19. The V gene is TRBV28, the J gene TRBJ2-2, with a weak D call TRBD2 (6 bases). Sequences were obtained from PBMCs or T cells enriched from blood (not recorded which). The CDR3 is CASSALRWGENTGELFF. The CDR3 nucleotides are TGTGCCAGCAGTGCCCTAAGGTGGGGGGAGAACACCGGGGAGCTGTTTTTT.